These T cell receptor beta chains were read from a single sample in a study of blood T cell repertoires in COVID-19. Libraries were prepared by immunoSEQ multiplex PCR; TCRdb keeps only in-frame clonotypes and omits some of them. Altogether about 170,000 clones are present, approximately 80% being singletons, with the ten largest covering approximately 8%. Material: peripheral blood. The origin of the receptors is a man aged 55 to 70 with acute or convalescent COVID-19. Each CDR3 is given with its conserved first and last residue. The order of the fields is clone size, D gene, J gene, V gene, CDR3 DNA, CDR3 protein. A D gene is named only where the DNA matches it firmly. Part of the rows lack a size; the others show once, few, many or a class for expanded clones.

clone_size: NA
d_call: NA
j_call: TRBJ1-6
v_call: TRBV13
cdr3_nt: TGTGCCAGCAGCTTAGCAGGGGATAATTCACCCCTCCACTTT
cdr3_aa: CASSLAGDNSPLHF

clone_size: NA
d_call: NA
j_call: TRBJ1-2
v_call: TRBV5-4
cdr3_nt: TGTGCCAGCAGCTTTAGGGGTAACTATGGCTACACCTTC
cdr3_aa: CASSFRGNYGYTF

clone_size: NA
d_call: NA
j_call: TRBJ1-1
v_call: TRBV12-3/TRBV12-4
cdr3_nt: TGTGCCAGCAGTTTTGACAGGAGGGCTTTCTTT
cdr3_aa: CASSFDRRAFF

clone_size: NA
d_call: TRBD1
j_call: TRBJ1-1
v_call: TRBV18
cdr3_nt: TGTGCCAGCTCACCGAGGGACAGGGGGTGGGGTAGCACTGAAGCTTTCTTT
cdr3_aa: CASSPRDRGWGSTEAFF

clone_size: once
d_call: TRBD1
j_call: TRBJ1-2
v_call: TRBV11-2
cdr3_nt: TGTGCCAGCAGCTTAGATTGGACAGGGACCTGGGGAGATGGCTACACCTTC
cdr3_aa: CASSLDWTGTWGDGYTF

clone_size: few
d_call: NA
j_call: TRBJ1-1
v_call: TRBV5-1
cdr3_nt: TGCGCCAGCAGCTTCCTCGGGGGGGACGACACTGAAGCTTTCTTT
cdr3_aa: CASSFLGGDDTEAFF

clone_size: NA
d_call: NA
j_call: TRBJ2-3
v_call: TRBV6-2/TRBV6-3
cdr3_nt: TGTGCCAGCAGTTACGGGCAGACAGATACGCAGTATTTT
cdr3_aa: CASSYGQTDTQYF

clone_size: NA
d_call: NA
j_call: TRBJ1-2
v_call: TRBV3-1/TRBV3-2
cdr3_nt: TGTGCCAGCAGCCAAGAACAGGGCGGAGGCTACACCTTC
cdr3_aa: CASSQEQGGGYTF

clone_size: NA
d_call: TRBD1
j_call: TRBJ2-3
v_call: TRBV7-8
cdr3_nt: TGTGCCAGCAGCTCAACAGGGGGTCGAGGCACAGATACGCAGTATTTT
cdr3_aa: CASSSTGGRGTDTQYF

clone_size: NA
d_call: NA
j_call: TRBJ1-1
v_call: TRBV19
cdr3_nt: TGTGCCAGTAGTATAGGCAGATTGAACACTGAAGCTTTCTTT
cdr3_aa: CASSIGRLNTEAFF

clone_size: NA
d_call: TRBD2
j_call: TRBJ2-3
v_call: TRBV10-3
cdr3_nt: TGTGCCACCGCTAGCGGGGGCACAGATACGCAGTATTTT
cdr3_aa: CATASGGTDTQYF

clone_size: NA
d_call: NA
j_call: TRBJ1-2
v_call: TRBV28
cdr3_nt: TGTGCCATCGGACAGCGGGGGAATGGCTACACCTTC
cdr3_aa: CAIGQRGNGYTF

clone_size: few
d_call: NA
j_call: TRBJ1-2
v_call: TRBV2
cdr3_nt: TGTGCCAGCAGTGTGGCAGGAACCTATGGCTACACCTTC
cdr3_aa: CASSVAGTYGYTF

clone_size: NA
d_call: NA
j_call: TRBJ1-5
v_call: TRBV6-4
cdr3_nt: TGTGCCAGCAGTGAGTCAGGGAATCAGCCCCAGCATTTT
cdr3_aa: CASSESGNQPQHF

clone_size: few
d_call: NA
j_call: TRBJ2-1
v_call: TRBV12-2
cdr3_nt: TGTGCAAGTCGGGGACAGGCCGCATCCTACAATGAGCAGTTCTTC
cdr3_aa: CASRGQAASYNEQFF

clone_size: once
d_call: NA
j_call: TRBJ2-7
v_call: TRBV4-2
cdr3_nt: TGTGCCAGCAGCCAAGAGGGAAGGGGGTACGAGCAGTACTTC
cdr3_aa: CASSQEGRGYEQYF

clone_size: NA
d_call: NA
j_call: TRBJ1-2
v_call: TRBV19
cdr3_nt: TGTGCCAGTTCGGTATGGGGGGATGGCTACACCTTC
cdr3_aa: CASSVWGDGYTF

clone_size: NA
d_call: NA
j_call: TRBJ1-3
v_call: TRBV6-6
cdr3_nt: TGTGCCAGCAGTTACGATCTGAGCGGCTCTGGAAACACCATATATTTT
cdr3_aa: CASSYDLSGSGNTIYF

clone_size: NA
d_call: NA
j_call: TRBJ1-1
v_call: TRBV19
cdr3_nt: TGTGCCAGTAGTATAGACTACGGGGGGTATAGCGACACTGAAGCTTTCTTT
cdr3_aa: CASSIDYGGYSDTEAFF

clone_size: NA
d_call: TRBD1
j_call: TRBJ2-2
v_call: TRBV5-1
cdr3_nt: TGCGCCAGCAGCTTCGGGACAGGGACCACCGGGGAGCTGTTTTTT
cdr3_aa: CASSFGTGTTGELFF

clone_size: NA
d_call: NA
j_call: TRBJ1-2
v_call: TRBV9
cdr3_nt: TGTGCCAGCAGCGTCTCGCGGGACGACACCCTCTATGGCTACACCTTC
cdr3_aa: CASSVSRDDTLYGYTF

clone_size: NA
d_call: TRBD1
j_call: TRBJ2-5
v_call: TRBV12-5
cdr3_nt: TGTGCTAGTGGTTGGAACAGGGGGCAGTTCGAGACCCAGTACTTC
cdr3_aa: CASGWNRGQFETQYF

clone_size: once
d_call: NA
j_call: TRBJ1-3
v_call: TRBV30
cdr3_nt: TGTGCCTGGAGCGATTCTAGCTCTGGAAACACCATATATTTT
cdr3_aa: CAWSDSSSGNTIYF

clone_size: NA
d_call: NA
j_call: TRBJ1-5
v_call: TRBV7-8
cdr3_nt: TGTGCCAGCAGCTCTAGAGGGTCGAATCAGCCCCAGCATTTT
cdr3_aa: CASSSRGSNQPQHF

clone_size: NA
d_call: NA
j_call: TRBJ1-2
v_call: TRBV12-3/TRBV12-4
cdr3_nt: TGTGCCAGCAGTTTACAGAACTATGGCTACACCTTC
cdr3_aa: CASSLQNYGYTF

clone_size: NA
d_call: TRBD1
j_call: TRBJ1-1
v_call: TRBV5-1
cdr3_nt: TGCGCCAGCAGCCCTGACAGGGGTAAAACTGAAGCTTTCTTT
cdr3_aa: CASSPDRGKTEAFF

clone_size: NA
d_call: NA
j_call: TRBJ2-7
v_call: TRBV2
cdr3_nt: TGTGCCAGCAGGAACAGGGGACTTTCCTCCTACGAGCAGTACTTC
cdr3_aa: CASRNRGLSSYEQYF

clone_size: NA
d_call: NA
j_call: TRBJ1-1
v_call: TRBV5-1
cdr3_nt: TGCGCCAGCAGCCTGTCAGGGTATGGAAACACTGAAGCTTTCTTT
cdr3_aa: CASSLSGYGNTEAFF

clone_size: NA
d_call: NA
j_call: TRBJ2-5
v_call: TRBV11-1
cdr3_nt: TGTGCCAGCAGCTTAAATCAGGGTGTGGAAGAGACCCAGTACTTC
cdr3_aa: CASSLNQGVEETQYF

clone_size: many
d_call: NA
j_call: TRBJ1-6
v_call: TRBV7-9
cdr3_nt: TGTGCCAGCAGCTTACCAGGGAATTCACCCCTCCACTTT
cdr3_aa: CASSLPGNSPLHF